This T cell receptor (beta chain) was sequenced for a study of cytomegalovirus exposure and HLA in healthy donors. Study conclusions and caveats: Researchers reported in a later analysis that a missense DCLRE1C variant was tied to TCR beta V- and J-gene trimming. The authors reported that TCR beta sequences could predict HLA-A and HLA-B alleles. These predictions were accurate for most subjects in the first cohort. Reportedly, fewer N-insertions than the approximately 690-donor mean appeared in an Asian-associated ancestry cluster in a later analysis. Available immune exposure information was restricted to CMV serostatus only.

Both 60 Vbeta primers and 13 Jbeta primers went into the PCR. The table came from immunoSEQ multiplex PCR; TCRdb's copy has only in-frame clones and leaves some out. This sample carries 200,000 to 250,000 clones, 75% to 90% of them seen once, and the ten largest clones take roughly 0.71%. This clone was found once. Its cognate antigen is unknown. CDR1 is MNHEY, CDR2 SVGAGI, per germline. The length of the CDR3 is 14 residues. V shed 5 bases, J shed 7 bases, and the junction held 7 bases outside the gene matches. The chain couples TRBV6-5 to TRBJ1-2; 10 positions agree with TRBD1. The sample consisted of PBMCs. The TCR originated in a boy younger than 10 in good health and CMV-seronegative. The CDR3, as DNA: TGTGCCAGCAGTCCCGGGACAGGGGTCTTTGGCTACACCTTC. Translation gives CASSPGTGVFGYTF.